One and the same sample provided the 12 T cell receptor delta chains below, sequenced in a study of γδ T cells in repeated Plasmodium falciparum infection. Flow sorting of PBMC yielded separate Vgamma9/Vdelta2+ and Vdelta2-negative gammadelta T cell populations for bulk repertoire analysis. TCRdb ran CATT on the multiplex PCR reads. The table lists around 89,000 delta-chain clones, more than 1.4% of them singletons. The sequencing input was gamma-delta T cells from blood. Source of these receptors: a pool of human donors (malaria-infected and uninfected, not separated).

For this clone: TCRdb attributes to this sequence the protein of a much larger clone, which differs from the DNA translation at residue 6; a read error is likely, and the protein displayed is translated from the DNA. The chain links TRDV2 to TRDJ1, with 7 bases matching TRDD3. As TCRdb names no J gene, one was assigned here on the basis of a DNA match to germline. V was clipped by 6 bases and J by 4 bases; unmatched bases: 16. Germline lookup yields CDR1 GEAIGNYY and CDR2 EKD. CDR3 length equals 16 residues. In DNA form, the CDR3 reads TGTGCCTGTTTCGTACCGGGGGATGTCCCTGGCGATAAACTCATCTTT. It encodes CACFVPGDVPGDKLIF.

The table lists this clone with a few counts. Only one base separates this from a far larger clonotype, so it likely reflects a read error. The identical CDR3 is also encoded by other nucleotide sequences in the sample. J is TRDJ1 and V is TRDV1; a possible D gene is TRDD2 (5 bases). The J gene, missing from TCRdb, was assigned here through DNA to germline matching. This CDR3 region has 19 residues. Germline assignment: CDR1 TSWWSYY and CDR2 QGS. CDR3 nucleotide sequence: TGTGCTCTCGGGGCTAGTCCTAGGAGTGGCGGGGCTCTCACCGATAAACTCATCTTT. It specifies CALGASPRSGGALTDKLIF.

To note about this clone: A far more abundant clone sits one base away, making this likely a read error. This same CDR3 is encoded by further DNA sequences in the sample. V is TRDV2 and J is TRDJ1; 10 bases are a match to TRDD3. The J gene, not given by TCRdb, was assigned here from a germline match of the nucleotide sequence. The CDR3 runs 21 residues. In germline, CDR1 is GEAIGNYY, CDR2 EKD. J lost 8 bases, V lost 3 bases, and 29 bases had no gene match. The CDR3 DNA sequence: TGTGCCTGTGACCCCGCATGGGCCCCTACAAGTCGGCAGCTGGGGGATAGAAAACTCATCTTT. Translating it yields CACDPAWAPTSRQLGDRKLIF.

This clone has at least ten counts. This likely traces to a read error, being one base from a far larger clone. This rearrangement joins TRDV2 to TRDJ1; 8 bases fit TRDD3. CDR3 size: 17 residues. Germline V lookup: CDR1 GEAIGNYY, CDR2 EKD. The CDR3 DNA sequence: TGTGCCTGTGACACCCTCCAGGGGATACCTTACACCGATAAATTCATCTTT. It translates to CACDTLQGIPYTDKFIF.

Comments on this clone: The TCRdb record carries a much larger clone's protein, which differs from this DNA's translation at residue 3; a read error is the likely cause, and the protein listed here is the DNA translation. The chain is built from TRDV2 and TRDJ1; 7 bases are a match to TRDD3. From germline, CDR1 is GEAIGNYY and CDR2 EKD. CDR3 length: 14 residues. DNA of the CDR3: TGTGCCCGTGAGCGGATACGCGAGGCCGATAAACTCATCTTT. Its translation: CARERIREADKLIF.

Regarding this clone: The protein recorded in TCRdb matches a much larger clone and deviates from this DNA's translation at residue 20, suggesting a read error; the protein here is obtained by translating the DNA. This sequence joins TRDV1 and TRDJ1, with TRDD3 identical over 10 bases. Because TCRdb records no J gene, it was assigned here through a match of the DNA to germline. This CDR3 is built from 25 residues. The V and J ends lost 4 bases and 2 bases, in that order; junction bases with no gene match: 34. The germline V gene encodes CDR1 TSWWSYY and CDR2 QGS. The CDR3 nucleotides read TGTGCTCTTGGGGTCCGGCCTTCCTTCCATTTTTACTGGGGGATTCCTTCCCTTTTGACCGATAAACTCATCTTT. Its translation is CALGVRPSFHFYWGIPSLLTDKLIF.

This clone came up a few times. A far larger clone is one base from this, pointing to a likely read error. This sample also contains other DNA sequences that code for the same CDR3. The rearrangement links TRDV2 to TRDJ1; D might be TRDD3 (6 bases). TCRdb lists no J gene, so it was determined here by aligning the DNA to germline. This CDR3 region has 19 residues. The germline gives CDR1 GEAIGNYY, CDR2 EKD. V lost 0 bases, J lost 2 bases, and 24 bases lay in between. The chain's CDR3 is CACDTLGLGENVWTDKLIF. CDR3 DNA: TGTGCCTGTGACACCCTAGGACTGGGAGAGAACGTTTGGACCGATAAACTCATCTTT.

This clone was counted a few times. TCRdb's entry gives the protein of a much larger clone, which mismatches this DNA's translation at residue 5, likely from a read error; the protein reported here is translated from the DNA. This chain connects TRDV1 to TRDJ1; 8 positions agree with TRDD3. The germline CDR1 and CDR2 sequences are TSWWSYY and QGS. V lost 3 bases, J lost 8 bases, and 26 bases stayed unmatched. CDR3 length equals 20 residues. The CDR3 nucleotides read TGTGCTCTTGGGGACCTCTGCTTAAGACCCTTAACTGGGGGCGATTTAAAACTCATCTTT. It is translated as CALGDLCLRPLTGGDLKLIF.

A remark on this clone: TCRdb attributes to this sequence the protein of a much larger clone, which differs from the DNA translation at residue 5; a read error is likely, and the protein displayed is translated from the DNA. The genes are TRDV1 and TRDJ1; D unclear. Here the J gene came from matching the DNA to germline, since TCRdb omits it. Germline CDR1 TSWWSYY, CDR2 QGS. Between the trimmed V and J ends, which lost 4 bases and 0 bases, there was a span of 12 bases. The CDR3 is made up of 15 amino acids. For the CDR3, the DNA is TGTGCTCTTGGGGGACTCTGTCCGTACACCGATAAACTCATCTTT. Translated, it gives CALGGLCPYTDKLIF.

This chain uses TRDV1 with TRDJ1, with D maybe TRDD3 (5 bases). Here the J gene came from matching the DNA to germline, since TCRdb omits it. V was trimmed by 3 bases and J by 8 bases, leaving 37 bases between them. In germline, CDR1 is TSWWSYY, CDR2 QGS. CDR3 size: 21 residues. The chain's CDR3 is CALGDPGLASRGSGSTRKLIF. In DNA form, the CDR3 reads TGTGCTCTTGGGGACCCGGGGTTGGCCAGCAGGGGCTCGGGATCTACGAGGAAACTCATCTTT.

In regard to this clone: A much larger clone lies one base from this, so it may be a read error. The same CDR3 can be traced to other DNA sequences in this sample. This sequence joins TRDV1 and TRDJ1, with 11 bases fitting TRDD3. CDR1 and CDR2 from the germline V gene are TSWWSYY and QGS. This CDR3 is built from 22 residues. The CDR3 DNA follows: TGTGCTCTTGGGGAATTTTTGAGGCCTTCCTACGAACTTGGGGGATACGCCGATAAACTCATCTTC. Translating gives CALGEFLRPSYELGGYADKLIF.

This clone came up a few times. One base separates it from a far larger clone, so it is likely a read error. Other DNA sequences from this sample encode an identical CDR3 as well. This chain connects TRDV2 to TRDJ3; 9 bases are a match to TRDD3. No J segment appears in TCRdb, so it was assigned here by matching the sequence to germline. This CDR3 is 19 amino acids long. J was trimmed by 0 bases and V by 2 bases; bases with no gene match: 7. Germline V gene data show CDR1 as GEAIGNYY and CDR2 as EKD. CDR3 region: CACDILGDALSWDTRQMFF. The CDR3 bases are TGTGCCTGTGACATACTGGGGGACGCCCTCTCCTGGGACACCCGACAGATGTTTTTC.